This record looks at one TCR beta chain sequence and its context. No antigen is known for it. The CDR3 totals 16 residues. Germline V gene sequence: CDR1 SEHNR, CDR2 FQNEAQ (reference sequence). Trimming cost V 4 bases and J 5 bases, with 18 bases left between them. The data belong to a study of T cell responses to AZD1222 COVID-19 vaccine. Study results and limitations: Per reports, nearly half of all spike-specific TCRs target regions that are unmutated in variants. Every sample of the repertoires postdated the peak T cell response. Possibly, clonal diversity was underestimated; donors were largely white British and included more females.

Method: immunoSEQ multiplex PCR; TCRdb's copy keeps in-frame clones and lacks some. The repertoire consists of more than 150,000 clones, with over 90% occurring once and the leading ten covering around 1.9%. The receptor's source is an adult who received the AZD1222 COVID-19 vaccine. The V gene is TRBV7-9, the J gene TRBJ1-5; TRBD1 is a possible D gene (6 bases). The sample in question was peripheral blood, obtained 28 days after the second AZD1222 dose. The CDR3 sequence: CASSSRGGAFDQPQHF. Here the CDR3 DNA reads TGTGCCAGCAGCTCCCGGGGGGGGGCTTTCGATCAGCCCCAGCATTTT. Together with reference TRBV7-9 and TRBJ1-5, the CDR3 gives the full variable domain: DTGVSQNPRHKITKRGQNVTFRCDPISEHNRLYWYRQTLGQGPEFLTYFQNEAQLEKSRLLSDRFSAERPKGSFSTLEIQRTEQGDSAMYLCASSSRGGAFDQPQHFGDGTRLSIL.